The 25 T cell receptor beta chains reported below all come from one sample, sequenced in a study of T cell responses to AZD1222 COVID-19 vaccine. Clones were read by immunoSEQ multiplex PCR, and TCRdb kept only the in-frame ones, dropping some. The sample lists roughly 190,000 clones, more than 85% occurring once. Sequenced here: peripheral blood, sampled 28 days after the second AZD1222 dose. Source of these receptors: an adult who received the AZD1222 COVID-19 vaccine.

The chain couples TRBV6-5 to TRBJ1-4, with a possible D match to TRBD1 (6 bases). Trimming took 6 bases from V and 8 from J, leaving 13 bases between them. The CDR3 has 13 amino acids. The germline V gene encodes CDR1 MNHEY and CDR2 SVGAGI. The CDR3 protein is CASRAPGAEKLFF. CDR3 bases: TGTGCCAGCAGGGCCCCAGGGGCGGAAAAACTGTTTTTT.

The V and J genes are TRBV5-1 and TRBJ2-1; D might be TRBD1 (6 bases). The CDR3 is 14 residues long. V was trimmed by 5 bases and J by 4 bases, leaving 13 bases between them. The V gene's germline CDR1 is SGHRS and CDR2 YFSETQ. CDR3 sequence (DNA): TGCGCCAGCAGATCACAGGGTGGGTACAATGAGCAGTTCTTC. Its protein is CASRSQGGYNEQFF. The whole variable domain, remainder taken from reference TRBV5-1 and TRBJ2-1, is KAGVTQTPRYLIKTRGQQVTLSCSPISGHRSVSWYQQTPGQGLQFLFEYFSETQRNKGNFPGRFSGRQFSNSRSEMNVSTLELGDSALYLCASRSQGGYNEQFFGPGTRLTVL.

The chain is built from TRBV3-1 (or the pseudogene TRBV3-2) and TRBJ2-3; TRBD1 is a possible D gene (5 bases). V lost 0 bases to trimming and J lost 5 bases, with 9 bases between them. The germline gives CDR1 LGHDT, CDR2 YNNKEL (reference sequence). The CDR3 extends over 14 amino acids. The CDR3 protein is CASSQELGRDTQYF. The CDR3 DNA is TGTGCCAGCAGCCAAGAGTTGGGGCGAGATACGCAGTATTTT.

The chain uses TRBV5-1 and TRBJ2-2; either TRBD1 or TRBD2 may fit D (5 bases each). Germline CDR1 SGHRS, CDR2 YFSETQ. V lost 4 bases and J 3 bases, leaving 7 bases between the germline ends. The CDR3 sequence is 13 residues long. The chain's CDR3 is CASSRGDTGELFF. In DNA form, the CDR3 reads TGCGCCAGCAGCAGAGGGGACACCGGGGAGCTGTTTTTT.

The chain carries TRBV28 and TRBJ2-2; TRBD1 matches at 8 bases. Per germline, CDR1 MDHEN and CDR2 SYDVKM. V shed 10 bases and J 0 bases; nucleotides not matched to a gene: 4. CDR3 length: 14 amino acids. The CDR3 region has the DNA TGTGCCATTTCACAGGGGGCGAACACCGGGGAGCTGTTTTTT. Its protein is CAISQGANTGELFF.

This chain connects TRBV5-1 to TRBJ2-7; 8 nucleotides align to TRBD1. The CDR3 totals 16 residues. Germline V gene lookup returns CDR1 SGHRS and CDR2 YFSETQ. The V and J ends lost 0 bases and 5 bases, in that order; junction bases with no gene match: 10. CDR3 protein: CASSLVGAGGHHEQYF. DNA of the CDR3: TGCGCCAGCAGCTTGGTAGGGGCAGGGGGCCACCACGAGCAGTACTTC.

This chain uses TRBV4-1 with TRBJ2-7; 7 bases match TRBD1. CDR3 size: 15 residues. Germline CDR1 MGHRA, CDR2 YSYEKL. V lost 3 bases to trimming and J lost 6 bases; unmatched junction nucleotides: 11. This CDR3 is CASSQRGTGAAEQYF. As DNA, the CDR3 is TGCGCCAGCAGCCAGAGAGGAACAGGGGCGGCCGAGCAGTACTTC.

The chain uses TRBV7-3 and TRBJ2-1, with 8 bases lining up with TRBD1. J was trimmed by 9 bases and V by 0 bases; bases with no gene match: 1. The germline gives CDR1 SGHTA, CDR2 FQGTGA. The CDR3 extends over 13 amino acids. CDR3 region: CASSLTRGREQFF. The CDR3 coding sequence is TGTGCCAGCAGCTTAACCAGGGGGCGTGAGCAGTTCTTC.

The chain is built from TRBV4-1 and TRBJ1-5, with D uncertain. CDR1 and CDR2 (germline): MGHRA, YSYEKL. CDR3 length equals 13 residues. Trimming took 6 bases from V and 6 from J, leaving 12 bases between them. The CDR3 DNA reads as TGCGCCAGCAGTCTAGGGATCGCTCAGCCCCAGCATTTT. Protein product: CASSLGIAQPQHF.

The genes are TRBV5-1 and TRBJ2-5, with unresolved D. CDR3 size: 14 residues. Per the germline V gene, CDR1 is SGHRS and CDR2 is YFSETQ. Deletions cut 0 bases from V and 4 bases from J, with 10 bases between. The CDR3 bases are TGCGCCAGCAGCTTGGTAAGGGCCGGAGAGACCCAGTACTTC. Translating gives CASSLVRAGETQYF.

The chain employs TRBV3-1 (or the pseudogene TRBV3-2) and TRBJ1-6, with D perhaps matching TRBD1 (5 bases). The CDR3 sequence is 14 residues long. Between the trimmed V and J ends, which lost 4 bases and 6 bases, there was a span of 10 bases. The V gene's germline CDR1 is LGHDT and CDR2 YNNKEL (reference sequence). This chain's CDR3 is CASSPRVPNSPLHF. For the CDR3, the DNA is TGTGCCAGCAGCCCCAGGGTTCCTAATTCACCCCTCCACTTT.

This clone was seen just once. V usage is TRBV14 and J usage is TRBJ1-1; unclear D gene. There are 16 residues in the CDR3. The germline V and J ends were trimmed by 0 bases and 2 bases, with 13 bases remaining between them. Germline values: CDR1 SGHDN, CDR2 FVKESK. Here the CDR3 DNA reads TGTGCCAGCAGCCAAGAATCCCCAGAACCAAACACTGAAGCTTTCTTT. As protein: CASSQESPEPNTEAFF.

The J gene is TRBJ2-3, the V gene TRBV27, with D possibly being TRBD1 or TRBD2 (6 bases each). The CDR3 consists of 16 residues. Trimming removed 4 bases from V and 2 bases from J, with 16 bases in between. Germline V gene data show CDR1 as MNHEY and CDR2 as SMNVEV (reference sequence). The CDR3 spells CASSWGAPRLTDTQYF. CDR3 DNA sequence: TGTGCCAGCAGTTGGGGGGCGCCACGACTCACAGATACGCAGTATTTT.

The chain links TRBV5-1 to TRBJ1-1; TRBD1 might be the D (5 bases). The CDR3 totals 15 residues. Germline-derived CDR1 and CDR2 are SGHRS and YFSETQ. Trimming took off 0 bases at V and 10 bases at J, with 19 bases between the two ends. The CDR3 sequence: CASSLGPGGGSGAFF. Written as DNA, the CDR3 is TGCGCCAGCAGCTTGGGTCCGGGGGGAGGCTCTGGAGCTTTCTTT.

This clone has a single count. The genes are TRBV2 and TRBJ2-3, with no clear D. The CDR3 is 15 amino acids. The germline gives CDR1 SNHLY, CDR2 FYNNEI. V lost 4 bases and J 2 bases, leaving 13 bases between the germline ends. The CDR3 region is CASSANFQFTDTQYF. The DNA for the CDR3 is TGTGCCAGCAGTGCAAACTTTCAATTCACAGATACGCAGTATTTT.

The rearrangement uses TRBV5-1 and TRBJ2-7; 8 bases are a match to TRBD2. The CDR3 totals 15 residues. The germline V gene has CDR1 SGHRS and CDR2 YFSETQ. The V gene end was trimmed by 0 bases and the J gene end by 3 bases; junction bases not matched to a gene: 5. CDR3 sequence reads: CASSLELAVNYEQYF. The CDR3 bases are TGCGCCAGCAGCTTGGAACTAGCGGTAAACTACGAGCAGTACTTC.

The V gene is TRBV4-3, the J gene TRBJ2-3; TRBD1 might be the D (5 bases). Germline V gene data show CDR1 as LGHNA and CDR2 as YSLEER. The CDR3 sequence is 16 residues long. V gave up 1 base and J gave up 1 base, with 12 bases separating them. The CDR3 loop is CASSQGTFRGTDTQYF. For the CDR3, the DNA is TGCGCCAGCAGCCAAGGGACCTTCAGGGGCACAGATACGCAGTATTTT.

CDR3 protein: CASSIPVRYGYTF. In DNA form, the CDR3 reads TGTGCCAGTAGTATTCCTGTTAGGTATGGCTACACCTTC. This chain links TRBV19 with TRBJ1-2, with D uncertain. The V gene lost 3 bases and the J gene lost 5 bases, with 10 bases spanning the gap. Germline V lookup: CDR1 LNHDA, CDR2 SQIVND (reference sequence). The CDR3 runs to 13 residues.

The rearrangement uses TRBV24-1 and TRBJ2-7; either TRBD1 or TRBD2 may supply D (5 bases each). This CDR3 comprises 12 residues. Germline CDR1 is KGHDR and CDR2 is SFDVKD. V was cut by 4 bases and J by 9 bases, with 12 bases left in between. The CDR3 DNA sequence: TGTGCCACCAGTGAGGGGGACCTCAGGCAGTACTTC. Its translation: CATSEGDLRQYF.

The chain links TRBV5-1 to TRBJ2-6, with TRBD1 identical over 9 bases. There are 17 residues in the CDR3. V trimming: 5 bases; J trimming: 4 bases; junction bases outside the gene matches: 10. Germline CDR1 reads SGHRS; CDR2 reads YFSETQ. CDR3 residues: CASSSGTGKSGANVLTF. CDR3 DNA: TGCGCCAGCAGTTCCGGGACAGGGAAATCCGGGGCCAACGTCCTGACTTTC.

The chain carries TRBV4-2 and TRBJ2-7, with 8 bases that match TRBD1. This CDR3 region has 16 residues. Germline lookup yields CDR1 LGHNA and CDR2 YNFKEQ. J gave up 5 bases and V 3 bases, and 12 bases lay outside the gene matches. The CDR3 spells CASSQGDRGGYDEQYF. CDR3 DNA: TGTGCCAGCAGCCAGGGTGACAGGGGCGGGTACGACGAGCAGTACTTC.

J is TRBJ2-7 and V is TRBV29-1; 7 nucleotides line up with TRBD1. This CDR3 contains 13 residues. V lost 7 bases, J lost 0 bases, and 6 bases stayed unmatched. The germline V gene encodes CDR1 SQVTM and CDR2 ANQGSEA. CDR3 region: CSATTGSSYEQYF. The CDR3 nucleotides are TGCAGCGCCACGACAGGGAGCTCCTACGAGCAGTACTTC.

J is TRBJ1-4 and V is TRBV28; unclear D gene. Germline V gene lookup returns CDR1 MDHEN and CDR2 SYDVKM. The CDR3 totals 14 residues. Trimming left V 4 bases short and J 9 bases short, with 15 bases between. The CDR3 DNA sequence: TGTGCCAGCAGTTCACCCAGGAAGGCGAAAAAACTGTTTTTT. It yields the protein CASSSPRKAKKLFF.

The chain employs TRBV4-2 and TRBJ1-2; unclear D gene. Trimming left V 5 bases short and J 2 bases short, with 12 bases between. From germline, CDR1 is LGHNA and CDR2 YNFKEQ. The CDR3 contains 14 residues. The CDR3 DNA reads TGTGCCAGCAGCTCCCCGACCACGAACTATGGCTACACCTTC. Translating gives CASSSPTTNYGYTF.

J is TRBJ1-5 and V is TRBV2; possibly TRBD1 for D (5 bases). The germline V and J ends were trimmed by 10 bases and 7 bases, with 17 bases remaining between them. There are 13 residues in the CDR3. Germline-derived CDR1 and CDR2 are SNHLY and FYNNEI. The CDR3 reads CATGPGGNQPQHF. The CDR3 DNA sequence: TGTGCCACCGGCCCGGGGGGTAACCAGCCCCAGCATTTT.